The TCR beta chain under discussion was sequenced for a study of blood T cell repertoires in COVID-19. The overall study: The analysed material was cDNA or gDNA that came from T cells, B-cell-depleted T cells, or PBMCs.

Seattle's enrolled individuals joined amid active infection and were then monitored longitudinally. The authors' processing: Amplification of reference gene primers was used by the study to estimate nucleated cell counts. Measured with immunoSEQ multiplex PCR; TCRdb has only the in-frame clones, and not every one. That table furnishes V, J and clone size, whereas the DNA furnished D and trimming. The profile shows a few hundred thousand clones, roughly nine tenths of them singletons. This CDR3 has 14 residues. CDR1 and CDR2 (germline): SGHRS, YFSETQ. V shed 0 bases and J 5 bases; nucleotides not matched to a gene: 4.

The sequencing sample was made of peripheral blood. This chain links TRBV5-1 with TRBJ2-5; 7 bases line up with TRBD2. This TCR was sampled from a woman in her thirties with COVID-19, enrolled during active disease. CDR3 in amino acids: CASSLVREGETQYF. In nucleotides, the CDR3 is TGCGCCAGCAGCTTGGTCAGGGAGGGGGAGACCCAGTACTTC.